The rows below give T cell receptor beta chains drawn from one sample of a study of regulatory T cells in long-lasting Graves disease. TCRdb independently ran MiXCR on the multiplex PCR reads; one entry per CDR3 protein. The table has 400,000 to 450,000 distinct CDR3 sequences, just under 15% seen once. These data also formed part of another study, on T cells in Graves' hyperthyroidism and ophthalmopathy.

Sequences were derived from peripheral blood mononuclear cells (PBMCs), sampled at new diagnosis, from a patient treated with antithyroid drugs. These receptor sequences come from a woman aged 25 to 39 with Graves disease. The CDR3 runs from the conserved cysteine through the conserved F or W. The D gene is left open where the match is weak. The listing skips clone size in some rows; elsewhere it reads once, few, many or a size class.

abundance | j_gene | d_gene | v_gene | CDR3aa | CDR3nt
- | TRBJ2-5 | - | TRBV29-1 | CSVEVLSQETQYF | TGCAGCGTTGAAGTACTGTCACAAGAGACCCAGTACTTC
- | TRBJ2-2 | - | TRBV19 | CASSISRISDTGELFF | TGTGCCAGTAGTATATCGCGGATTAGTGACACCGGGGAGCTGTTTTTT
many | TRBJ2-3 | - | TRBV12-3/TRBV12-4 | CASPHPTIPDTQYF | TGTGCCAGCCCCCACCCCACTATTCCAGATACGCAGTATTTT
many | TRBJ2-1 | TRBD1 | TRBV3-1 | CASSQDTGEDEQFF | TGTGCCAGCAGCCAAGATACAGGGGAAGATGAGCAGTTCTTC
few | TRBJ1-6 | TRBD1 | TRBV12-3/TRBV12-4 | CASSPRQGGNSPLHF | TGTGCCAGCAGCCCCCGACAGGGGGGGAATTCACCCCTCCACTTT
many | TRBJ1-5 | TRBD1 | TRBV20-1 | CSAGKGTGNQPQHF | TGCAGTGCTGGAAAAGGGACAGGGAATCAGCCCCAGCATTTT
- | TRBJ2-7 | TRBD2 | TRBV20-1 | CSALLAVYEQYF | TGCAGTGCATTGCTAGCGGTCTACGAGCAGTACTTC
few | TRBJ1-1 | TRBD1 | TRBV7-2 | CASSLESFGTANTEAFF | TGTGCCAGCAGCTTAGAAAGTTTCGGGACAGCTAACACTGAAGCTTTCTTT
- | TRBJ2-7 | - | TRBV12-5 | CASGSHYYEQYF | TGTGCTAGTGGTTCGCACTACTACGAGCAGTACTTC
many | TRBJ1-4 | TRBD1 | TRBV5-5 | CASSLVGQAFSPRNEKLFF | TGTGCCAGCAGCTTGGTCGGACAGGCGTTTTCCCCCCGTAATGAAAAACTGTTTTTT
- | TRBJ2-2 | - | TRBV7-9 | CASSSRQYTGELFF | TGTGCCAGCAGCTCCCGACAGTACACCGGGGAGCTGTTTTTT
- | TRBJ2-6 | - | TRBV9 | CASSVVESSGANVLTF | TGTGCCAGCAGCGTAGTTGAAAGCTCTGGGGCCAACGTCCTGACTTTC
- | TRBJ2-1 | - | TRBV19 | CASKQQGSYNEQFF | TGTGCCAGTAAACAACAGGGATCCTACAATGAGCAGTTCTTC
many | TRBJ1-5 | - | TRBV15 | CATSIGGQPQHF | TGTGCCACCAGCATTGGGGGTCAGCCCCAGCATTTT
- | TRBJ2-3 | - | TRBV5-6 | CASSLKGQNTILTDTQYF | TGTGCCAGCAGCTTGAAGGGTCAAAACACGATACTCACAGATACGCAGTATTTT
few | TRBJ2-7 | - | TRBV12-3/TRBV12-4 | CASSYSTCEQYF | TGTGCCAGCAGTTATTCGACCTGCGAGCAGTACTTC
- | TRBJ2-2 | TRBD2 | TRBV25-1 | CASSELGAGGSTGELFF | TGTGCCAGCAGTGAATTGGGAGCGGGAGGTTCCACCGGGGAGCTGTTTTTT
- | TRBJ2-3 | - | TRBV11-1 | CASSDGGSDTQYF | TGTGCCAGCAGCGACGGGGGCTCAGATACGCAGTATTTT
many | TRBJ2-3 | TRBD1 | TRBV10-3 | CAISELGGGETGGVGTDTQYF | TGTGCCATCAGTGAGTTAGGAGGCGGAGAAACAGGGGGCGTCGGCACAGATACGCAGTATTTT
many | TRBJ2-3 | TRBD2 | TRBV7-8 | CASSLTSGSGTDTQYF | TGTGCCAGCAGCTTGACTAGCGGGAGTGGCACAGATACGCAGTATTTT